Listed below are T cell receptor beta chains from one sample, sequenced in a study of vaccination effects on CD4 cells after COVID-19. No antigens are known for them. Clones were sequenced by immunoSEQ multiplex PCR, and TCRdb holds only the in-frame ones, with some missing. Among roughly 68,000 clones listed, approximately 72% were seen once. Sequenced here: CD4+ T cells from PBMCs cultured without peptide, sampled before COVID-19 vaccination. The receptor set was obtained from a human donor who had a prior SARS-CoV-2 infection. The CDR3 runs from the conserved cysteine through the conserved F or W. The D gene is left open where the match is weak. Only some rows state a clone size, as once, few, many or a class for expanded clones.

j_gene | d_gene | abundance | v_gene | CDR3aa | CDR3nt
TRBJ1-5 | NA | few | TRBV7-9 | CASSLGDQPQHF | TGTGCCAGCAGCTTAGGCGATCAGCCCCAGCATTTT
TRBJ1-6 | NA | NA | TRBV19 | CASSIGKDSPLHF | TGTGCCAGTAGTATAGGAAAAGACTCACCCCTCCACTTT
TRBJ1-1 | NA | few | TRBV3-1/TRBV3-2 | CASSRHREGTEAFF | TGTGCCAGCAGCCGGCATAGGGAGGGCACTGAAGCTTTCTTT
TRBJ2-5 | TRBD2 | NA | TRBV6-5 | CASRVGSGRSSTQYF | TGTGCCAGCAGAGTTGGAAGCGGGAGGAGCTCGACCCAGTACTTC
TRBJ1-3 | NA | NA | TRBV5-8 | CASSLLGTGSGNTIYF | TGTGCCAGCAGCTTGTTAGGCACCGGCTCTGGAAACACCATATATTTT
TRBJ1-3 | TRBD1 | NA | TRBV2 | CASSEDRDENTIYF | TGTGCCAGCAGTGAGGACAGGGATGAAAACACCATATATTTT
TRBJ2-7 | NA | NA | TRBV5-6 | CASSTPVGPSPRSYEQYF | TGTGCCAGCAGCACCCCCGTTGGACCTTCCCCCCGCTCCTACGAGCAGTACTTC
TRBJ2-7 | NA | NA | TRBV5-4 | CASSKTTGTPSYEQYF | TGTGCCAGCAGCAAGACGACAGGAACCCCCTCCTACGAGCAGTACTTC
TRBJ2-1 | TRBD2 | NA | TRBV9 | CASSVDGTSYNEQFF | TGTGCCAGCAGCGTAGATGGGACTAGCTACAATGAGCAGTTCTTC
TRBJ2-2 | TRBD2 | NA | TRBV5-1 | CASSSPAGENTGELFF | TGCGCCAGCAGCTCCCCTGCGGGAGAAAACACCGGGGAGCTGTTTTTT
TRBJ1-1 | NA | NA | TRBV11-3 | CASSLALRYTEAFF | TGTGCCAGCAGCTTAGCATTACGGTACACTGAAGCTTTCTTT
TRBJ2-6 | TRBD1 | NA | TRBV5-4 | CASGTGVAGANVLTF | TGTGCCAGCGGGACAGGGGTTGCTGGGGCCAACGTCCTGACTTTC
TRBJ2-2 | TRBD2 | NA | TRBV5-1 | CASSSRLADGELFF | TGCGCCAGCAGCTCTCGACTAGCGGACGGGGAGCTGTTTTTT
TRBJ1-1 | NA | NA | TRBV7-6 | CASSLTENTEAFF | TGTGCCAGCAGCTTAACGGAGAACACTGAAGCTTTCTTT
TRBJ2-2 | TRBD2 | NA | TRBV7-9 | CASSLRLAGSPGELFF | TGTGCCAGCAGCTTACGGCTAGCGGGATCCCCCGGGGAGCTGTTTTTT
TRBJ1-2 | NA | few | TRBV27 | CASSLGGLPYGYTF | TGTGCCAGCAGTTTAGGGGGGTTACCCTATGGCTACACCTTC
TRBJ2-3 | NA | NA | TRBV7-2 | CASSMRDYWSTQYF | TGTGCCAGCAGCATGCGAGACTATTGGAGTACGCAGTATTTT
TRBJ2-1 | TRBD1 | NA | TRBV18 | CASSPLTGTGNDEQFF | TGTGCCAGCTCACCCCTCACCGGGACAGGGAACGATGAGCAGTTCTTC
TRBJ2-2 | NA | NA | TRBV9 | CASSVTSTATGELFF | TGTGCCAGCAGCGTAACAAGTACGGCCACCGGGGAGCTGTTTTTT
TRBJ1-1 | NA | NA | TRBV9 | CASSVTPTGPLIGTEAFF | TGTGCCAGCAGCGTAACCCCGACGGGACCTTTAATTGGCACTGAAGCTTTCTTT
TRBJ2-3 | NA | NA | TRBV5-1 | CASSSLYGDTQYF | TGCGCCAGCAGCTCGCTTTACGGGGATACGCAGTATTTT
TRBJ2-3 | TRBD2 | NA | TRBV6-5 | CASRLAGGQDTQYF | TGTGCCAGCAGACTAGCGGGGGGGCAAGATACGCAGTATTTT
TRBJ2-3 | NA | NA | TRBV19 | CASSGGGYTDTQYF | TGTGCCAGTAGTGGTGGGGGGTACACAGATACGCAGTATTTT
TRBJ2-5 | NA | NA | TRBV12-5 | CASSWQGQETQYF | TGTGCTAGTTCCTGGCAGGGGCAAGAGACCCAGTACTTC